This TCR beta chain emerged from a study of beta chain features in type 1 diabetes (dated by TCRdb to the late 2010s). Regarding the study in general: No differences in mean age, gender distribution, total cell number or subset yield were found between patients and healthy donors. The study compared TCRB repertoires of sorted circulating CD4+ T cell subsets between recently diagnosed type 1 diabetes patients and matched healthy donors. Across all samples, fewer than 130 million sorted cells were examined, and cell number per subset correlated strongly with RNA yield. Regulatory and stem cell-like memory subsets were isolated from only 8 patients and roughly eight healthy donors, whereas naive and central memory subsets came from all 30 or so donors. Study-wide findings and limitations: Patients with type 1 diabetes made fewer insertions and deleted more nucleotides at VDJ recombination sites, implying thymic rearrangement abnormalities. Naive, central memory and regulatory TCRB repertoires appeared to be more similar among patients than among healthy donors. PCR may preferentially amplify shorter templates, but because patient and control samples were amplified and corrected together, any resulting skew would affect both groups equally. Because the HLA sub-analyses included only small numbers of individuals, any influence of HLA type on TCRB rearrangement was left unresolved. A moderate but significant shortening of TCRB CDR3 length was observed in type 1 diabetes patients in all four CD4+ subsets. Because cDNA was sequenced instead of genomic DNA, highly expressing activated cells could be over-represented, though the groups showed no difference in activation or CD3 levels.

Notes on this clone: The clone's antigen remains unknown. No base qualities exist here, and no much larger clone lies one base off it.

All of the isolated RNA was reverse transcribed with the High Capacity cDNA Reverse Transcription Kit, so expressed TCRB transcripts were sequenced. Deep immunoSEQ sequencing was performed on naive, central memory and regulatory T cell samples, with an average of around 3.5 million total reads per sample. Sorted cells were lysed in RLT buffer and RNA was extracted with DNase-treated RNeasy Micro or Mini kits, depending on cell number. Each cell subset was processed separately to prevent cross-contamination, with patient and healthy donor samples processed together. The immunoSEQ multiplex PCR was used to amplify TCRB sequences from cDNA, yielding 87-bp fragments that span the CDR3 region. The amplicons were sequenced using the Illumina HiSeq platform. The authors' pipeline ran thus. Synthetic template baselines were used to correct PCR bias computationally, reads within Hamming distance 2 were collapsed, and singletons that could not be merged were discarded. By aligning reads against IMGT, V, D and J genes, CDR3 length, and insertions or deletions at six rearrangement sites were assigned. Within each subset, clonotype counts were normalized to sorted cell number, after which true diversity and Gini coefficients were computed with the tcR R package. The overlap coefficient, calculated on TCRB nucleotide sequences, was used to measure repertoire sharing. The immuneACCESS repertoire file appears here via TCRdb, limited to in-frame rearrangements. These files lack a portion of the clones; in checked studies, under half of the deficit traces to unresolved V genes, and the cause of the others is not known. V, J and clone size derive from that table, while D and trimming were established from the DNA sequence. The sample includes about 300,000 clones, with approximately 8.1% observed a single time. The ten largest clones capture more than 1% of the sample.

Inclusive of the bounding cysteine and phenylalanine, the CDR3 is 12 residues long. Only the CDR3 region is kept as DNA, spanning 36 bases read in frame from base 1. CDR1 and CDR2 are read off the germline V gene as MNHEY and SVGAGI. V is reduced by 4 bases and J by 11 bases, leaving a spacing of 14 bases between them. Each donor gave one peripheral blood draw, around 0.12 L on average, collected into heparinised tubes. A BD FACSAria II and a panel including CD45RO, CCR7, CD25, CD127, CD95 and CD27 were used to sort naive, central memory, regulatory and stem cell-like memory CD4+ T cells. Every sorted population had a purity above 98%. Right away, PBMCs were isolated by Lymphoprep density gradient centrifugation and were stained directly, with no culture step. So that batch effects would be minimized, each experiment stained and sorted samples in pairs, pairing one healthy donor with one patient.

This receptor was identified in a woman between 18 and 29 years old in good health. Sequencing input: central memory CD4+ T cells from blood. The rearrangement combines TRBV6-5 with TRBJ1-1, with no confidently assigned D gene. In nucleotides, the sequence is TGTGCCAGCAGTTCCTCTCACGTAAGGGCTTTCTTT. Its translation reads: CASSSSHVRAFF.